The 3 T cell receptor beta chains in this list originate from one sample, sequenced in a study of T cell responses to AZD1222 COVID-19 vaccine. Some clones are missing from TCRdb's copy, which holds only in-frame ones; the method was immunoSEQ multiplex PCR. The sample has 100,000 to 150,000 clones, approximately 85% seen once; the top ten hold approximately 8%. The material was peripheral blood, obtained 28 days after the second dose of the MenACWY control vaccine. Every receptor here comes from an adult who received the MenACWY meningococcal vaccine as a control.

The V gene is TRBV2, the J gene TRBJ2-5; the D gene is possibly TRBD2 (6 bases). V was pared by 3 bases and J by 6 bases, with 11 bases between. The CDR3 is made up of 13 amino acids. Germline values: CDR1 SNHLY, CDR2 FYNNEI. The CDR3: CASSDGGGKTQYF. The CDR3, as DNA: TGTGCCAGCAGTGACGGGGGAGGAAAGACCCAGTACTTC.

V and J are TRBV7-9 and TRBJ1-2; D is perhaps TRBD1 (6 bases). This CDR3 contains 14 residues. Trimming cost V 7 bases and J 4 bases, with 16 bases left between them. CDR1 is SEHNR and CDR2 is FQNEAQ in the germline V gene (reference sequence). CDR3 nucleotides: TGTGCCAGCACCCCCTCCTGGGACATCTATGGCTACACCTTC. It is translated as CASTPSWDIYGYTF.

This sequence joins TRBV7-8 and TRBJ2-7, with 9 bases lining up with TRBD2. J was trimmed by 2 bases and V by 5 bases; bases with no gene match: 7. Per germline, CDR1 SGHVS and CDR2 FQNEAQ. This CDR3 comprises 15 residues. CDR3 amino acids: CASSATSGLTYEQYF. The CDR3 DNA is TGTGCCAGCAGCGCAACTAGCGGGCTAACCTACGAGCAGTACTTC. The full variable domain, with the rest looked up from reference TRBV7-8 and TRBJ2-7, is GAGVSQSPRYKVAKRGQDVALRCDPISGHVSLFWYQQALGQGPEFLTYFQNEAQLDKSGLPSDRFFAERPEGSVSTLKIQRTQQEDSAVYLCASSATSGLTYEQYFGPGTRLTVT.